The 8 T cell receptor beta chains presented below share a single source sample, sequenced in a study of T-cell memory formation after mild COVID-19 (dated by TCRdb to about 2021). Library preparation used 5' RACE. Sequencing was carried out with an Illumina NovaSeq 6000. TCRdb's own reprocessing of the public reads used fastp at Q25 and MiXCR and kept productive beta chains. Every entry covers one CDR3 protein and lists the most common genes and DNA from its rows. The sample table holds about 440,000 distinct CDR3 sequences, of which 20% were seen once. Together, the top ten hold roughly 8.4% of the sample. What was sequenced was PBMCs or a T cell subset sorted from them (not recorded which). The receptors come from an adult woman who had mild COVID-19 (a few samples of this study predate the infection). The sample titles of this study are shuffled in the database, so cell type and time point are left out; the donor was told from shared clones.

The gene calls are TRBV2 and TRBJ2-7, with D tentatively TRBD1 or TRBD2 (5 bases each). This CDR3 region has 15 residues. CDR1 SNHLY and CDR2 FYNNEI come from the germline V gene. V was pared by 3 bases and J by 7 bases, with 19 bases between. The CDR3 DNA reads TGTGCCAGCAGTGATTACGGGACGCCTGCCTGGGAGCAGTACTTC. Its translation: CASSDYGTPAWEQYF.

The rearrangement links TRBV5-1 to TRBJ2-5; TRBD2 matches 10 bases. The CDR3 has 16 amino acids. Germline loops: CDR1 SGHRS, CDR2 YFSETQ. The V segment lost 3 bases and the J segment 4 bases; nucleotides outside the gene matches: 9. The CDR3 nucleotides are TGCGCCAGCAGCTCCTCGCTGAGCGGGGGGGGAGAGACCCAGTACTTC. This encodes CASSSSLSGGGETQYF.

The chain employs TRBV6-2 or TRBV6-3 and TRBJ2-7, with 11 bases lining up with TRBD1. The germline V gene has CDR1 MNHEY and CDR2 SVGEGT. The trim removed 7 bases at V and 7 bases at J, leaving 3 bases unmatched. This CDR3 contains 12 residues. In DNA form, the CDR3 reads TGTGCCAGCATGGACAGGGGGCTTGAGCAGTACTTC. This translates into CASMDRGLEQYF.

The V call is TRBV7-2, the J call TRBJ2-1; D is ambiguous. CDR1 is SGHTA, CDR2 FQGNSA, per germline. The CDR3 loop spans 14 amino acids. Trimming took off 1 base at V and 5 bases at J, with 9 bases between the two ends. CDR3: CASSLVLQNNEQFF. The CDR3 DNA is TGTGCCAGCAGCTTAGTACTGCAAAACAATGAGCAGTTCTTC.

This clonotype was seen only a few times. The CDR3 spells CASSEARYRDIFYEKLFF. Written as DNA, the CDR3 is TGTGCCAGCAGTGAAGCTCGTTACCGGGACATCTTTTACGAAAAACTGTTTTTT. The chain is built from TRBV6-1 and TRBJ1-4, with a tentative D call TRBD1 (6 bases). The germline CDR1 and CDR2 sequences are MNHNS and SASEGT. V shed 0 bases and J shed 8 bases, with 22 bases lying between them. The CDR3 spans 18 residues.

CDR3 region: CASSQGPRNPTSGSTDTQYF. In DNA, the CDR3 is TGCGCCAGCAGCCAAGGCCCCCGAAACCCGACTAGCGGGAGTACAGATACGCAGTATTTT. The rearrangement links TRBV4-3 to TRBJ2-3; 12 bases map to TRBD2. Losses at the gene ends were 1 base for V and 3 bases for J; bases not matched to a gene: 14. The CDR3 covers 20 residues. Germline values: CDR1 LGHNA, CDR2 YSLEER.

This chain links TRBV5-1 with TRBJ1-1, with D possibly being TRBD1 (6 bases). CDR1 is SGHRS, CDR2 YFSETQ, per germline. The V and J ends lost 5 bases and 4 bases respectively, with 15 bases between them. CDR3 size: 14 residues. The CDR3 nucleotides are TGCGCCAGCAGTCCCGGGACATTAGGCACTGAAGCTTTCTTT. It is translated as CASSPGTLGTEAFF.

The gene calls are TRBV6-2 or TRBV6-3 and TRBJ2-3; D assignment may be TRBD1 or TRBD2 (7 bases each). The CDR3 has 17 amino acids. The germline gives CDR1 MNHEY, CDR2 SVGEGT. Trimming left V 6 bases short and J 1 base short, with 20 bases between. CDR3 bases: TGTGCCAGCAGGCCACGCCAGGGAGGGGGCGGCACAGATACGCAGTATTTT. Translation: CASRPRQGGGGTDTQYF.